These 18 T cell receptor beta chains originate from one sample sequenced in a study of metastatic and nonmetastatic thyroid tumors. Thyroid surgery was performed in patients who had received no treatment beforehand. TCRdb used MiXCR to call clones anew from the PCR reads. The sample includes about 13,000 clones, over 25% of them seen just once. The specimen was tumor tissue. These receptor sequences come from a female donor with papillary thyroid cancer or a benign thyroid nodule (not recorded which). Some clones in this sample may be carry-over from other donors' samples.

This chain links TRBV28 with TRBJ2-2; tentative D call: TRBD1 (5 bases). Germline loops: CDR1 MDHEN, CDR2 SYDVKM. The CDR3 runs 18 residues. The germline V and J ends were trimmed by 3 bases and 0 bases, with 17 bases remaining between them. CDR3 protein: CASSFSQQAGPNTGELFF. In DNA form, the CDR3 reads TGTGCCAGCAGTTTCTCACAACAGGCAGGACCGAACACCGGGGAGCTGTTTTTT.

This chain links TRBV6-1 with TRBJ1-1; TRBD1 might be the D (6 bases). This CDR3 is built from 14 residues. V was pared by 6 bases and J by 4 bases, with 15 bases between. Germline CDR1 MNHNS, CDR2 SASEGT. The CDR3 coding sequence is TGTGCCAGCAGAACTAGGGGGAGAGCCACTGAAGCTTTCTTT. It encodes CASRTRGRATEAFF.

This clone occurred a few times. The rearrangement links TRBV6-1 to TRBJ2-3; D not certain. In germline, CDR1 is MNHNS, CDR2 SASEGT. The CDR3 totals 15 residues. V was pared by 6 bases and J by 0 bases, with 13 bases between. As DNA, the CDR3 is TGTGCCAGCAGGCGCTTCGAGGCTAGCACAGATACGCAGTATTTT. Translating gives CASRRFEASTDTQYF.

The V and J genes are TRBV20-1 and TRBJ1-5; TRBD1 matches at 8 bases. CDR3 size: 19 residues. Germline CDR1 is DFQATT and CDR2 is SNEGSKA (reference sequence). The J segment lost 1 base and the V segment lost 2 bases, leaving 16 bases of the junction unmatched. The CDR3: CSARIPPGQGKKSNQPQHF. For the CDR3, the DNA is TGCAGTGCTAGAATACCCCCTGGACAGGGTAAAAAAAGCAATCAGCCCCAGCATTTT.

In this sample, this clone turned up many times. The V call is TRBV20-1, the J call TRBJ1-5; D ambiguous. The germline gives CDR1 DFQATT, CDR2 SNEGSKA (reference sequence). The CDR3 sequence is 14 residues long. V lost 1 base and J 6 bases, leaving 13 bases between the germline ends. CDR3 DNA: TGCAGTGCTAGAGTGGGAAATACGGGTCAGCCCCAGCATTTT. This sequence encodes CSARVGNTGQPQHF.

This clone was seen a few times. The gene calls are TRBV6-1 and TRBJ2-3, with D perhaps TRBD1 (6 bases). The CDR3 runs 15 residues. V lost 8 bases and J lost 2, with 17 bases in between. Germline CDR1 MNHNS, CDR2 SASEGT. The CDR3 bases are TGTGCCAGCGTTTGGGGGCCTGACCCCACAGATACGCAGTATTTT. It is translated as CASVWGPDPTDTQYF.

This clone showed up many times. The chain has TRBV15 and TRBJ2-1, with 9 positions matching TRBD2. The CDR3 length is 20 residues. Germline CDR1 reads LNHNV; CDR2 reads YYDKDF (reference sequence). Trimming removed 0 bases from V and 0 bases from J; junction bases left unmatched: 12. CDR3 sequence reads: CATSREARLAAFTSYNEQFF. As DNA, the CDR3 is TGTGCCACCAGCAGAGAAGCCCGACTAGCGGCCTTCACCTCCTACAATGAGCAGTTCTTC.

The chain couples TRBV5-1 to TRBJ2-1; 9 bases line up with TRBD2. The CDR3 totals 14 residues. The germline CDR1 and CDR2 sequences are SGHRS and YFSETQ. Germline trimming cut 10 bases from V and 7 bases from J; bases unmatched to any gene: 12. CDR3 loop: CASALAGPLNEQFF. CDR3 coding DNA: TGCGCCTCAGCACTAGCGGGTCCACTAAATGAGCAGTTCTTC. Combining the CDR3 with reference TRBV5-1 and TRBJ2-1 gives the whole variable domain KAGVTQTPRYLIKTRGQQVTLSCSPISGHRSVSWYQQTPGQGLQFLFEYFSETQRNKGNFPGRFSGRQFSNSRSEMNVSTLELGDSALYLCASALAGPLNEQFFGPGTRLTVL.

The sample holds many counts of this clone. The chain couples TRBV9 to TRBJ2-3; unclear D gene. CDR3 length: 15 residues. Germline CDR1 and CDR2: SGDLS and YYNGEE. Trimming stripped 4 bases from V and 1 base from J, with 13 bases between. The CDR3 is CASSPVSVGTDTQYF. The CDR3 coding sequence is TGTGCCAGCAGCCCGGTTAGTGTTGGCACAGATACGCAGTATTTT.

The chain uses TRBV27 and TRBJ2-7; D is ambiguous. Germline CDR1 is MNHEY and CDR2 is SMNVEV (reference sequence). This CDR3 contains 11 residues. V lost 4 bases and J lost 2, with 3 bases in between. CDR3 bases: TGTGCCAGCAGTTCTCCCTACGAGCAGTACTTC. Translating it yields CASSSPYEQYF.

By share, this clone ranks as medium-sized (0.01 to 0.1%). The chain carries TRBV5-1 and TRBJ2-7; D is unclear. This CDR3 region has 14 residues. The V gene lost 1 base and the J gene lost 7 bases, with 15 bases spanning the gap. The germline gives CDR1 SGHRS, CDR2 YFSETQ. CDR3 nucleotide sequence: TGCGCCAGCAGCTTGCTACAGACCCTGGGGGAGCAGTACTTC. Protein sequence: CASSLLQTLGEQYF.

The gene calls are TRBV5-1 and TRBJ2-7; no definite D call. CDR1 is SGHRS, CDR2 YFSETQ, per germline. The germline V and J ends were trimmed by 2 bases and 2 bases, with 14 bases remaining between them. This CDR3 region has 15 residues. The CDR3 loop is CASSFLSRCPYEQYF. CDR3 nucleotides: TGCGCCAGCAGCTTTCTTTCGCGGTGCCCCTACGAGCAGTACTTC. Together with reference TRBV5-1 and TRBJ2-7, the CDR3 gives the full variable domain: KAGVTQTPRYLIKTRGQQVTLSCSPISGHRSVSWYQQTPGQGLQFLFEYFSETQRNKGNFPGRFSGRQFSNSRSEMNVSTLELGDSALYLCASSFLSRCPYEQYFGPGTRLTVT.

This clone occurred many times. The chain recombines TRBV29-1 with TRBJ2-1, with 8 bases lining up with TRBD1. CDR1 is SQVTM and CDR2 is ANQGSEA in the germline V gene. V dropped 6 bases and J dropped 3; count of bases not matched to a gene: 1. CDR3 length: 12 amino acids. For the CDR3, the DNA is TGCAGCGTCGACAGGGGCTACAATGAGCAGTTCTTC. Protein product: CSVDRGYNEQFF.

This chain links TRBV28 with TRBJ1-1; 7 positions match TRBD1. The V and J ends lost 2 bases and 11 bases, in that order; junction bases with no gene match: 5. CDR1 is MDHEN, CDR2 SYDVKM, per germline. The CDR3 runs to 12 residues. As DNA, the CDR3 is TGTGCCAGCAGTTTAGGGCAGGGGGTCGCTTTCTTT. This encodes CASSLGQGVAFF.

V gene TRBV20-1 combines with J gene TRBJ1-6; TRBD1 aligns across 7 bases. This CDR3 is 14 amino acids long. With V trimmed by 7 bases and J by 4 bases, 7 bases remained unmatched. CDR1 is DFQATT, CDR2 SNEGSKA, per germline (reference sequence). The CDR3 sequence is CSVREGQYNSPLHF. CDR3 DNA: TGCAGTGTTCGTGAGGGACAGTATAATTCACCCCTCCACTTT.

In its sample, this clone was seen a few times. V usage is TRBV6-1 and J usage is TRBJ1-2; 7 bases match TRBD1. Germline loops: CDR1 MNHNS, CDR2 SASEGT. V lost 5 bases and J lost 3; bases outside the gene matches: 9. This CDR3 is 15 amino acids long. The DNA of the CDR3 is TGTGCCAGCAGTACAGGGGCCCGAGAGGACTATGGCTACACCTTC. Protein product: CASSTGAREDYGYTF.

The CDR3 region has the DNA TGCGCCAGCAGCTTGAATGCGAACACTGAAGCTTTCTTT. Amino acids: CASSLNANTEAFF. This chain connects TRBV5-1 to TRBJ1-1; D call uncertain. Germline lookup yields CDR1 SGHRS and CDR2 YFSETQ. The germline V and J ends were trimmed by 1 base and 1 base, with 5 bases remaining between them. The length of the CDR3 is 13 residues.

This chain uses TRBV5-1 with TRBJ1-1; D unclear. CDR1 is SGHRS and CDR2 is YFSETQ in the germline V gene. Trimming took 4 bases from V and 0 from J, leaving 19 bases between them. This CDR3 is 17 amino acids long. The CDR3 DNA is TGCGCCAGCAGCCCCGAAGACTTTGGCTACATGAACACTGAAGCTTTCTTT. It encodes CASSPEDFGYMNTEAFF.